This T cell receptor (beta chain) comes out of a study of cytomegalovirus exposure and HLA in healthy donors. Across the study: From 190 million or so T cells, an earlier analysis saw 120 million or so unique TCR beta sequences. Study-wide findings and caveats: Whilst most TCR sequences proved rare, a subset of public TCRs occurred across many donors.

This PCR relied on a set of 60 Vbeta primers and 13 Jbeta primers. Profiled with immunoSEQ multiplex PCR; TCRdb holds only in-frame clones, not every one. The table records about 130,000 clones, around 77% of them present only once. Remarks on this clone: Its matching antigen is unknown.

Sequencing input: PBMCs. The receptor was isolated from a man between 45 and 60 years old in good health and CMV-seronegative.

The CDR3 nucleotides read TGCACCAGCAGACAGGGGGTGGACACTGAAGCTTTCTTT. Translated: CTSRQGVDTEAFF. V gene TRBV1 combines with J gene TRBJ1-1; the table's D call of TRBD1 was not tested on the DNA. TRBV1 is a pseudogene segment. The CDR3 is 13 residues long.